This T cell receptor beta chain was captured by sequencing in a study of cytomegalovirus exposure and HLA in healthy donors. Notes on the study in general: Highest at DRB1 and lowest at HLA-C, TCR association rates differed among HLA loci in a later analysis. A later analysis by the authors found several of the most significant clusters apparently linked to common viral pathogens.

Details on this clone: Its specificity is unknown.

Germline V gives CDR1 MNHEY, CDR2 SMNVEV (reference sequence). After removal of 5 bases from V and 0 bases from J, the junction contained 10 bases not matched to a gene. CDR3 length equals 17 residues. With 60 Vbeta and 13 Jbeta primers, the PCR was carried out. Clones were sequenced by immunoSEQ multiplex PCR, and TCRdb holds only the in-frame ones, with some missing. The sample carries about 200,000 clones, around four fifths recorded once. The receptor's source is a man aged 50-59 years in good health and CMV-seronegative. This chain uses TRBV27 with TRBJ1-5, with 7 bases aligning to TRBD1. Material: PBMCs. Written as DNA, the CDR3 is TGTGCCAGCAGTAGCGACAGGGCCGCATATAGCAATCAGCCCCAGCATTTT. Amino acid sequence: CASSSDRAAYSNQPQHF.